A single sample is the source of the 23 T cell receptor beta chains below, sequenced in a study of breast tumors, draining lymph nodes, adjacent tissues. The lymph nodes were axillary draining lymph nodes from breast cancer patients. TCRdb reprocessed the multiplex PCR reads via MiXCR and lists one record per CDR3 protein. Here the sample spans some 140,000 distinct CDR3 sequences, under 25% being singletons. Sequenced input: axillary lymph node tissue. The receptors derive from a female donor with breast cancer. Some clones in this sample may be carry-over from other donors' samples.

This clonotype was seen ten or more times. CDR3 bases: TGTGCCAGCAGTCCCGACCGGCATGGCTACACCTTC. As protein: CASSPDRHGYTF. The genes are TRBV28 and TRBJ1-2, with unresolved D. The CDR3 sequence is 12 residues long. Germline CDR1 MDHEN, CDR2 SYDVKM. Trimming shortened V by 5 bases and J by 6 bases, and 10 bases separated the two germline ends.

This clonotype was seen ten or more times. The chain recombines TRBV10-1 with TRBJ2-2, with TRBD1 matching over 8 bases. The germline gives CDR1 WNHNN, CDR2 SYGVQD (reference sequence). The V and J ends lost 4 bases and 4 bases, in that order; junction bases with no gene match: 2. CDR3 length: 14 amino acids. The CDR3 DNA reads as TGCGCCAGCAGTGTACAGGGGGGCACCGGGGAGCTGTTTTTT. This translates into CASSVQGGTGELFF.

Concerning this clonotype itself: This clone may be a read error of a much larger clone one base away. The rearrangement uses TRBV5-1 and TRBJ2-1; 10 positions agree with TRBD2. From germline, CDR1 is SGHRS and CDR2 YFSETQ. The CDR3 totals 15 residues. CDR3 residues: CASSETSGPYDEQFF. In DNA form, the CDR3 reads TGCGCCAGCAGCGAGACTAGCGGGCCCTACGATGAGCAGTTCTTC.

Comments on this clonotype: A much more abundant neighbour one base away suggests this may be a read error. This chain links TRBV12-3 or TRBV12-4 with TRBJ1-4, with unresolved D. The CDR3 consists of 14 residues. Trimming took off 4 bases at V and 3 bases at J, with 9 bases between the two ends. The CDR3 region has the DNA TGTGCCAGCAGTTCAGACGGGGCTAATGAAAAACTGTTTTTT. This gives the protein CASSSDGANEKLFF.

This clonotype showed up many times. The DNA for the CDR3 is TGTGCCAGCAGCTTTTCACTTCTTAACACAGATACGCAGTATTTT. This sequence encodes CASSFSLLNTDTQYF. This chain links TRBV7-2 with TRBJ2-3, with D hard to call. CDR1 and CDR2 (germline): SGHTA, FQGNSA. The CDR3 extends over 15 amino acids. V was pared by 3 bases and J by 2 bases, with 12 bases between. The complete variable domain, with remaining parts taken from reference TRBV7-2 and TRBJ2-3, reads GAGVSQSPSNKVTEKGKDVELRCDPISGHTALYWYRQSLGQGLEFLIYFQGNSAPDKSGLPSDRFSAERTGGSVSTLTIQRTQQEDSAVYLCASSFSLLNTDTQYFGPGTRLTVL.

The table lists this clonotype with many counts. The chain recombines TRBV3-1 with TRBJ2-5, with D maybe TRBD1 (7 bases). This CDR3 region has 16 residues. The V end was cut by 0 bases, the J end by 5 bases, with 16 bases between. The germline V gene has CDR1 LGHDT and CDR2 YNNKEL (reference sequence). DNA for the CDR3: TGTGCCAGCAGCCAAGATCTGTACAGGGGAGGCGAGACCCAGTACTTC. Amino acid sequence: CASSQDLYRGGETQYF.

Details on this clonotype: This clone may be a read error of a much larger clone one base away. The chain links TRBV6-2 or TRBV6-3 to TRBJ2-2; D remains unclear. Between the trimmed V and J ends, which lost 4 bases and 3 bases, there was a span of 3 bases. This CDR3 has 12 residues. From germline, CDR1 is MNHEY and CDR2 SVGEGT. In nucleotides, the CDR3 is TGTGCCAGCAGTTGGGACACCGGGGAGCTGTTTTTT. The encoded protein is CASSWDTGELFF.

Points on this clonotype: This sequence may be a read error, since a much larger clone differs from it by one base. The CDR3 end shows no conserved phenylalanine or tryptophan, and so a read error is likely. The V gene is TRBV19, the J gene TRBJ2-2, with a possible D match to TRBD2 (5 bases). Trimming took off 7 bases at V and 3 bases at J, with 15 bases between the two ends. This CDR3 is built from 15 residues. Germline V CDR1 and CDR2: LNHDA, SQIVND (reference sequence). CDR3 sequence (DNA): TGTGCCAGTAACAAACGGGATGGGTACACCGGGGAGCTGTTTCTT. Its protein is CASNKRDGYTGELFL.

This clonotype was counted ten times or more. The V call is TRBV13, the J call TRBJ2-2, with 11 bases fitting TRBD2. Germline assignment: CDR1 PRHDT and CDR2 FYEKMQ (reference sequence). CDR3 length: 18 residues. V gave up 5 bases and J gave up 4 bases; unmatched junction bases: 12. CDR3 amino acids: CASSRKATSGNSTGELFF. The CDR3 DNA reads TGTGCCAGCAGCAGAAAGGCGACTAGCGGGAATAGCACCGGGGAGCTGTTTTTT.

As concerns this clonotype: Being one base from a much bigger clone, this may be a read error. This rearrangement joins TRBV6-1 to TRBJ2-1; 7 bases agree with TRBD2. This CDR3 has 15 residues. Germline-derived CDR1 and CDR2 are MNHNS and SASEGT. CDR3 amino acids: CASSIPAGAADEQSF. CDR3 DNA: TGTGCCAGCAGCATCCCGGCGGGAGCAGCCGATGAGCAGTCCTTC.

This clonotype has a count of ten or more. V usage is TRBV11-1 and J usage is TRBJ2-2; 10 nucleotides agree with TRBD1. Losses at the gene ends were 5 bases for V and 5 bases for J; bases not matched to a gene: 8. The CDR3 spans 16 residues. The germline gives CDR1 SGHAT, CDR2 FQDESV (reference sequence). CDR3 in DNA: TGTGCCAGCAGCCATGGGACAGGGGCGGGGACCGGGGAGCTGTTTTTT. Translated, it gives CASSHGTGAGTGELFF.

Comments on this clonotype: Given a much more abundant clone one base away, this may be a read error. The chain is built from TRBV12-3 or TRBV12-4 and TRBJ2-1, with 10 bases that match TRBD2. V shed 6 bases, J shed 3 bases, and the junction held 5 bases outside the gene matches. The CDR3 consists of 15 residues. The CDR3 nucleotides are TGTGCCAGCAGGCGGGGACTAGCGAACTACAATGAGCAGTTCTTC. This encodes CASRRGLANYNEQFF.

With respect to this clonotype: This may stem from a read error, because a much larger clone lies one nucleotide away. V is TRBV7-9 and J is TRBJ2-5, with 12 bases fitting TRBD1. The CDR3 loop spans 16 amino acids. Germline-derived CDR1 and CDR2 are SEHNR and FQNEAQ (reference sequence). The DNA for the CDR3 is TGTGCCAGCGGCTTAGGGGGACAGGGGGCAACGGAGACCCAGTACTTC. It specifies CASGLGGQGATETQYF.

This clonotype was recorded many times. The V call is TRBV6-1, the J call TRBJ2-1; D is perhaps TRBD1 (6 bases). V lost 7 bases and J lost 6, with 19 bases in between. The CDR3 sequence is 15 residues long. Per the germline V gene, CDR1 is MNHNS and CDR2 is SASEGT. CDR3 coding DNA: TGTGCCAGCAACCGAAGGATGGGGGCGATCAATGAGCAGTTCTTC. Its protein is CASNRRMGAINEQFF.

The table lists this clonotype with many counts. The chain uses TRBV9 and TRBJ2-3, with 10 bases aligning to TRBD2. The CDR3 contains 15 residues. V lost 3 bases, J lost 0 bases, and 1 base stayed unmatched. The V gene's germline CDR1 is SGDLS and CDR2 YYNGEE. The CDR3 is CASSATSGSTDTQYF. The CDR3 DNA reads TGTGCCAGCAGCGCGACTAGCGGGAGCACAGATACGCAGTATTTT.

This clonotype was counted many times. The chain uses TRBV3-1 and TRBJ2-2; no reliable D call. Trimming shortened V by 4 bases and J by 4 bases, and 10 bases separated the two germline ends. Germline V gene lookup returns CDR1 LGHDT and CDR2 YNNKEL (reference sequence). This CDR3 has 14 residues. CDR3 protein: CASSRLSGTGELFF. The CDR3 DNA is TGTGCCAGCAGCCGCCTGTCAGGCACCGGGGAGCTGTTTTTT.

This clonotype was seen ten or more times. This chain joins TRBV7-9 and TRBJ1-3; D gene ambiguous. The CDR3 contains 12 residues. Trimming cost V 5 bases and J 0 bases, with 2 bases left between them. CDR1 is SEHNR and CDR2 is FQNEAQ in the germline V gene (reference sequence). The CDR3 reads CASSDSGNTIYF. The CDR3 nucleotides are TGTGCCAGCAGCGACTCTGGAAACACCATATATTTT.

This clonotype was counted ten times or more. The CDR3 protein is CAISASGRWTDTQYF. CDR3 nucleotides: TGTGCCATCAGCGCTAGCGGGAGGTGGACAGATACGCAGTATTTT. The J gene is TRBJ2-3, the V gene TRBV10-3; 11 nucleotides agree with TRBD2. The ends lost 6 bases at V and 3 bases at J; junction bases unmatched: 5. The CDR3 is 15 amino acids. Germline CDR1 is ENHRY and CDR2 is SYGVKD.

Ten or more counts support this clonotype. The chain carries TRBV30 and TRBJ2-7; D not resolved. The germline gives CDR1 GTSNPN, CDR2 SVGIG (reference sequence). Trimming pared 3 bases from V and 4 bases from J, leaving 13 bases between. CDR3 length: 13 residues. The CDR3 is CAWSAPWSYEQYF. In DNA form, the CDR3 reads TGTGCCTGGAGCGCCCCTTGGAGTTACGAGCAGTACTTC.

This clonotype was detected many times. This chain uses TRBV7-9 with TRBJ2-5; 10 bases map to TRBD1. Germline lookup yields CDR1 SEHNR and CDR2 FQNEAQ (reference sequence). CDR3 length: 14 amino acids. V trimming: 1 base; J trimming: 4 bases; junction bases outside the gene matches: 0. CDR3 sequence reads: CASSLGTGGETQYF. In DNA form, the CDR3 reads TGTGCCAGCAGCTTAGGGACAGGGGGAGAGACCCAGTACTTC.

This clonotype was observed many times. The V and J genes are TRBV11-2 and TRBJ2-7, with D possibly being TRBD1 (5 bases). The CDR3 is 14 residues long. The germline CDR1 and CDR2 sequences are SGHAT and FQNNGV. Trimming stripped 7 bases from V and 5 bases from J, with 18 bases between. The CDR3 spells CASTLGAGHNEQYF. CDR3 coding DNA: TGTGCCAGCACTTTAGGGGCAGGGCATAACGAGCAGTACTTC.

This clonotype was seen a few times. A read error may be the cause here, since a much bigger clone is one base away. This sequence joins TRBV11-2 and TRBJ2-7, with D possibly being TRBD2 (5 bases). From germline, CDR1 is SGHAT and CDR2 FQNNGV. CDR3 length: 13 amino acids. V was cut by 5 bases and J by 5 bases, with 13 bases left in between. The CDR3 here is CASSIVGADEQYF. The CDR3 DNA follows: TGTGCCAGCAGCATAGTGGGAGCCGACGAGCAGTACTTC. Using reference TRBV11-2 and TRBJ2-7 for the parts outside the CDR3, the full variable domain is EAGVAQSPRYKIIEKRQSVAFWCNPISGHATLYWYQQILGQGPKLLIQFQNNGVVDDSQLPKDRFSAERLKGVDSTLKIQPAKLEDSAVYLCASSIVGADEQYFGPGTRLTVT.

This clonotype was counted between two and nine times. This chain links TRBV20-1 with TRBJ2-6; 11 bases line up with TRBD2. In germline, CDR1 is DFQATT, CDR2 SNEGSKA (reference sequence). The CDR3 is made up of 15 amino acids. The junction had 0 bases not matched to a gene; V was cut back by 3 bases and J by 2 bases. The CDR3 region is CSARTSGTGANVLTF. The CDR3 DNA reads TGCAGTGCTAGGACTAGCGGGACTGGGGCCAACGTCCTGACTTTC.